This T cell receptor (beta chain) was recovered during a study of shared clonotypes between healthy human individuals (dated by TCRdb to the early 2020s). Regarding the research as a whole: The cohort included a few men and a couple of women between 18 and 49 years of age. For each donor, three plates each were used for CD4 naive and CD4 memory, two plates were used for CD8 naive, and one plate was used for CD8 memory. To estimate repertoire size and how much clonotypes are shared between individuals, the study performed deep sequencing of blood TCR repertoires from roughly five healthy adults. To increase sequencing depth and limit assay-specific biases, TCR repertoire library preparation and sequencing were carried out by different laboratories using diverse techniques. Each donor's leukapheresis produced roughly between about 0.8 and 8.9 billion PBMCs.

What the research found in general, with its limitations: Only blood was sampled, and tissue TCR repertoires likely differ from those in blood. Based on pairwise subsampling, the degree of clonotype sharing among donors was expected to be affected by sequencing depth. Compared with non-shared clonotypes, clonotypes shared by all four sorted-subset donors had higher generation probabilities. The genetic and exposure-history diversity represented was limited by the small number of donors. Larger estimated clonotype richness was generally found for naive subsets than for memory subsets. Incomplete sequencing was indicated by rarefaction of sorted-subset datasets, despite the large sequencing depth. Across several donors, around 5% of naive CD4, roughly 3.5% of naive CD8, 2% to 2.5% of memory CD4, and roughly 0.41% of memory CD8 clonotypes were shared.

CD8 naive samples were obtained by positive selection for CCR7 among CD45RO-negative cells, yielding a CD45RA+CCR7+ population from which TemRA cells were excluded. The donors were healthy, HIV-negative adults who had no recently reported acute infections or vaccinations. Every donor was a Caucasian adult living in Nashville, Tennessee, USA. After blood collection by leukapheresis, PBMCs were isolated using Ficoll-Histopaque density gradient centrifugation and then cryopreserved in the vapor phase of liquid nitrogen. Analytical flow cytometry was used to check the purity and quantity of every magnetically sorted T cell population. From each sorted fraction, genomic DNA was isolated and quantified by UV absorbance on a Nanodrop 2000c. Using the deep immunoSEQ assay, multiplex PCR amplified TCR CDR3 regions from genomic DNA. For each cell subset, the extracted genomic DNA was distributed evenly across all wells of several immunoSEQ 96-well plates, and each plate served as one replicate. Each replicate PCR for sorted subsets received around 0.2 ug genomic DNA, equal to tens of thousands of T cell genomes. Purified libraries were quantified with a Qubit 3.0 fluorometer, sized on a Bioanalyzer 2100, and re-quantified with the KAPA Library Quantification kit. Every immunoSEQ 96-well plate was sequenced on a dedicated single-read 150-cycle Illumina NextSeq 550 flow cell. The authors processed their data as follows. Because only junctional sequences without quality scores were contained in the immunoSEQ output, filtering matching that applied to full-length reads could not be performed. To assign V/J genes and CDR3, sequences were annotated against IMGT germline references using PyIR, a Python wrapper for IgBLAST v1.9. Reads were removed for weak V/J assignments (E-value above 1e-6), missing CDR3, stop codons, out-of-frame junctions, or ambiguous translated residues. A V3J clonotype was defined by an identical inferred V gene, J gene, and CDR3 amino acid sequence. Percentage overlap between repertoires was calculated by dividing the number of shared unique clonotypes by the size of the smaller repertoire. Three approaches were used to assess repertoire richness: RTK rarefaction, the Chao1 estimator, and Recon v2.1 estimates of unobserved clonotypes. Generation probabilities were computed with OLGA for all TCRbeta clonotypes obtained by the gDNA method from several donors. The table comes from immuneACCESS by way of TCRdb, which keeps in-frame sequences with V and J called. Part of the clones is missing from these tables; in studies checked, under half for an unresolved V gene and the rest for unknown reasons. Clone size and V and J calls were adopted from that table, with D and trimming inferred from the DNA. This sample gives millions of clones in total; roughly 91% of them show up just once. More than 1.5% of the sample goes to the ten largest clones.

The CDR3 measures 14 amino acids from cysteine to phenylalanine. Left in the record is the CDR3 DNA by itself, 42 bases read in frame from the first base. CDR1 and CDR2 (SGHRS, YFSETQ) derive from the germline V gene. The germline ends are 13 bases apart after V is trimmed by 4 bases and J by 4 bases. Concerning this clone itself: The antigen it binds to is not known. No quality values exist for individual bases; no much larger clone is one base distant.

Sequenced sample: naive CD8+ T cells from PBMCs. The sample's cell subset or site label, in plain terms: CD45RA+CCR7+. This TCR was recovered from a man between 18 and 35 years old in good health. Some clones in this sample may be carry-over from other donors' samples. Rearrangement joined TRBV5-1 to TRBJ2-3; a weak D assignment points to TRBD2 (6 bases agree). The CDR3 reads CASSKRERADTQYF. The DNA sequence reads TGCGCCAGCAGCAAACGGGAGCGAGCAGATACGCAGTATTTT.